A few counts support the clone carrying this T cell receptor beta chain. The antigen is undetermined. TCRdb analysed the PCR reads with MiXCR anew, one entry per CDR3 protein. Seen here are 35,000 to 45,000 distinct CDR3 sequences, 35% to 40% observed once, and the top ten hold approximately 5%. This sample is drawn from a study of vaccination and CD4 T cells after COVID-19. Study context: Convalescent patients gave post-COVID blood a median approximately 100 days post-diagnosis, range 35 to 161. Study findings and constraints: Spike mono-reactive clones accounted for 304 of the 307 vaccine-specific clones found in convalescent patients.

Described time point: late sampling 161 to 241 days after vaccination in three convalescent patients. The V segment lost 4 bases and the J segment 7 bases; nucleotides outside the gene matches: 14. Germline V gene lookup returns CDR1 LNHDA and CDR2 SQIVND (reference sequence). The CDR3 extends over 17 amino acids. The source is a human donor who had recovered from COVID-19. The chain recombines TRBV19 with TRBJ1-5, with TRBD1 matching over 9 bases. The starting material was CD4+ T cells from blood, obtained about 7 months after SARS-CoV-2 vaccination. The CDR3 region is CASSRGQGGPGRQPQHF. For the CDR3, the DNA is TGTGCCAGTAGTAGGGGACAGGGTGGGCCTGGTAGACAGCCCCAGCATTTT.